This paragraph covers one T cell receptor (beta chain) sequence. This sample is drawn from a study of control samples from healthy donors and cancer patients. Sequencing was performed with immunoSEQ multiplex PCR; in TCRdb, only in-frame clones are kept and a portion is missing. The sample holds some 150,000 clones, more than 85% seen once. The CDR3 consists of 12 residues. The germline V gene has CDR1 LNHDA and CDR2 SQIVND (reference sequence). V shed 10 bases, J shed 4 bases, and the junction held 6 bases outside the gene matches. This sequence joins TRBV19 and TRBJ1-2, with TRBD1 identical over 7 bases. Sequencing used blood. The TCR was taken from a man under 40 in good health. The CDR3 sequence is CATTEGAYGYTF. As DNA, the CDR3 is TGTGCCACTACAGAGGGGGCCTATGGCTACACCTTC.